This T cell receptor (beta chain) was profiled in a study of neurological immune-mediated disorders. The study's findings and limits: HTLV-1-associated myelopathy showed the most TCR clonal expansion; multiple sclerosis the least, below healthy controls. The expanded clones of different subjects shared no CDR3 amino acid sequences (suggesting private repertoires in all groups).

Unsorted libraries used 2 million PBMCs kept at -80 degrees C. This clonotype was seen ten or more times. Its target is unknown. V lost 0 bases and J lost 4; bases outside the gene matches: 8. Germline CDR1 is LGHNA and CDR2 is YNFKEQ. The length of the CDR3 is 16 residues. The authors produced cDNA by 5'RACE using 10-nucleotide random UMIs. TCRdb analysed the 5' RACE reads with MiXCR anew, one entry per CDR3 protein. In the table there are tens of thousands of distinct CDR3 sequences, less than 11% of which are singletons. This clonotype originated in a woman aged 60-75 years with HTLV-1-associated myelopathy (HAM/TSP). Sequencing input: PBMCs. The gene calls are TRBV4-2 and TRBJ1-2, with TRBD1 matching 7 bases. The CDR3 nucleotides are TGTGCCAGCAGCCAAGAGCCGGGACAGACACGCTATGGCTACACCTTC. Translating gives CASSQEPGQTRYGYTF.